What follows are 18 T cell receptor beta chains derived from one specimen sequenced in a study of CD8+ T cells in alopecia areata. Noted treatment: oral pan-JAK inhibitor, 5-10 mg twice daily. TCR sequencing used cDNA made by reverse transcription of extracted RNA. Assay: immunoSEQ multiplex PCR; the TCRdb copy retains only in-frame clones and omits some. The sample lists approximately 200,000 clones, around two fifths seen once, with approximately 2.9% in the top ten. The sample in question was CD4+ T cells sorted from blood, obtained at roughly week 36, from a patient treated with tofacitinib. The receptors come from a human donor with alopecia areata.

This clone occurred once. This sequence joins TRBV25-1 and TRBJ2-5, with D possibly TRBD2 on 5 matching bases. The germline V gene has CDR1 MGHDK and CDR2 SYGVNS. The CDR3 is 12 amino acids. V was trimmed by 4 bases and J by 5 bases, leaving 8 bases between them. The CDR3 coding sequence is TGTGCCAGCAGTGGAGGGTGGGAGACCCAGTACTTC. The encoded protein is CASSGGWETQYF.

This chain's CDR3 is CSVSPGRDTQYF. CDR3 in DNA: TGCAGCGTTTCCCCGGGGCGAGATACGCAGTATTTT. The V and J genes are TRBV29-1 and TRBJ2-3; D may correspond to TRBD1 or TRBD2 (5 bases each). This CDR3 contains 12 residues. Germline loops: CDR1 SQVTM, CDR2 ANQGSEA. V lost 5 bases to trimming and J lost 5 bases, with 11 bases between them.

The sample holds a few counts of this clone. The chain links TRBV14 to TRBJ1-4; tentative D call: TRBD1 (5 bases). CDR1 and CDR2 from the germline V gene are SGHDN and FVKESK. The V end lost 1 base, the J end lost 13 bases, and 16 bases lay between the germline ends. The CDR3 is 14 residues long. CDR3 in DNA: TGTGCCAGCAGCCAAGGACAGACTGGTTATTCACTGTTTTTT. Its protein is CASSQGQTGYSLFF.

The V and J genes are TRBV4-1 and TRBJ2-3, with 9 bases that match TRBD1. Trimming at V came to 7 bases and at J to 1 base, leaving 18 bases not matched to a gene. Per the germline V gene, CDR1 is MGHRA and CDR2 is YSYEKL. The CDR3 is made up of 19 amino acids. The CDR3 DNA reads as TGCGCCAGCACCCGAAAGGACTCGCACCGGACAGGGGGCACAGATACGCAGTATTTT. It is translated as CASTRKDSHRTGGTDTQYF.

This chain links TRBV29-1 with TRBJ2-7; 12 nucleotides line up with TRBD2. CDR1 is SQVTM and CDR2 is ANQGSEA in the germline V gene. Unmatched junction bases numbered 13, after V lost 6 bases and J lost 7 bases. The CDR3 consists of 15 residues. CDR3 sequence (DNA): TGCAGCGTCAAAACGCGGCTAGCGGGAGGGTGGGAGCAGTACTTC. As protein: CSVKTRLAGGWEQYF.

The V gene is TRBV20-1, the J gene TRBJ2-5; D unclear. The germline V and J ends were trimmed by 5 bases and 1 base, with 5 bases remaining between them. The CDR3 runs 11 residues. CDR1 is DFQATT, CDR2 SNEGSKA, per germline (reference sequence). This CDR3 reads CSAPGQETQYF. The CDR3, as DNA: TGCAGTGCTCCCGGCCAAGAGACCCAGTACTTC.

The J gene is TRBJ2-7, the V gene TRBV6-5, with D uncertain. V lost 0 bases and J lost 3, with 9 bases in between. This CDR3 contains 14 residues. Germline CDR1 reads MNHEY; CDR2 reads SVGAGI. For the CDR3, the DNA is TGTGCCAGCAGTTACTCGACCCCTGACTACGAGCAGTACTTC. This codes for CASSYSTPDYEQYF.

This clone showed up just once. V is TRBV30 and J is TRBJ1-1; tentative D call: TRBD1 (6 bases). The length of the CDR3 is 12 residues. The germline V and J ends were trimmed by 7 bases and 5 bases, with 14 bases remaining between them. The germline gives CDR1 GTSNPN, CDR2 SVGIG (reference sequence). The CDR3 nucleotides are TGTGCCTCCTCAGACAGGCTGACTGAAGCTTTCTTT. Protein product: CASSDRLTEAFF.

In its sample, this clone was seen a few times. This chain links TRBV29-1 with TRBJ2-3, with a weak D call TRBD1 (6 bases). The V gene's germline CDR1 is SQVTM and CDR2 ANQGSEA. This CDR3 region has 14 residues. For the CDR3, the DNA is TGCAGAGGGAACGACAGGTTACCCACAGATACGCAGTATTTT. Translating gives CRGNDRLPTDTQYF.

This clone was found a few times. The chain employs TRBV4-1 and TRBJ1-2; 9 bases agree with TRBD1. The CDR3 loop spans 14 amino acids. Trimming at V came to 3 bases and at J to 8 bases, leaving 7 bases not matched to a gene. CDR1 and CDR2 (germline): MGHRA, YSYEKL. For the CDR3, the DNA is TGCGCCAGCAGCCAGGAAGTGGACAGGGGAGGCTACACCTTC. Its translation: CASSQEVDRGGYTF.

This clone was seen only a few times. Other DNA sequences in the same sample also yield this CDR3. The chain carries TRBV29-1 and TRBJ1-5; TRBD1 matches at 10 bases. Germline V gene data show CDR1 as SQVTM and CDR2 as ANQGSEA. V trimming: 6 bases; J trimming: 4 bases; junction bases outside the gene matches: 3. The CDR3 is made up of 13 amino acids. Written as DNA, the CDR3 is TGCAGCGTCGGGGACAGGGGAAATCAGCCCCAGCATTTT. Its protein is CSVGDRGNQPQHF.

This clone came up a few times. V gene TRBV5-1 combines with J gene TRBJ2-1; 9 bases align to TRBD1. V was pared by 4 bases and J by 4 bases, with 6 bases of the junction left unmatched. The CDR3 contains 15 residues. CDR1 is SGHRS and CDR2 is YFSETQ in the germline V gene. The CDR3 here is CASSAGTGNYNEQFF. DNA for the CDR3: TGCGCCAGCAGCGCCGGGACAGGGAATTACAATGAGCAGTTCTTC.

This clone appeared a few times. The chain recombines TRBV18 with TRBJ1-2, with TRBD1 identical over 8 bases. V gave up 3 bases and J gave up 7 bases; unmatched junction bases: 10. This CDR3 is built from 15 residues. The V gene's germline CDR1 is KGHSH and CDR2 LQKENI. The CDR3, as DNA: TGTGCCAGCTCACCCCAGTCGCAGGGGGCGATTGGCTACACCTTC. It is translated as CASSPQSQGAIGYTF. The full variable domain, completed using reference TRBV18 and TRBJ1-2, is NAGVMQNPRHLVRRRGQEARLRCSPMKGHSHVYWYRQLPEEGLKFMVYLQKENIIDESGMPKERFSAEFPKEGPSILRIQQVVRGDSAAYFCASSPQSQGAIGYTFGSGTRLTVV.

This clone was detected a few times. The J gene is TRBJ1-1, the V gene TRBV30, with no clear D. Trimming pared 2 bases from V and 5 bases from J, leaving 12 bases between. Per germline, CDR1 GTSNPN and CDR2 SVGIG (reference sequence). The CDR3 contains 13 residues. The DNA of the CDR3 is TGTGCCTGGAGTTACCTCGATTGGACTGAAGCTTTCTTT. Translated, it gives CAWSYLDWTEAFF.

The CDR3 sequence is CASSDDSTYEQYF. CDR3 bases: TGTGCCAGCAGTGATGATAGTACCTACGAGCAGTACTTC. This chain uses TRBV25-1 with TRBJ2-7; no reliable D call. Germline CDR1 MGHDK, CDR2 SYGVNS. Trimming cost V 3 bases and J 2 bases, with 8 bases left between them. The CDR3 runs to 13 residues.

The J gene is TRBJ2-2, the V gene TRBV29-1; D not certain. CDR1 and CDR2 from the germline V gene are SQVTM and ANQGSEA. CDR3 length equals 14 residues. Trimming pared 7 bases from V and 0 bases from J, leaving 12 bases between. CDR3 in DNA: TGCAGCGCTTCAGGATTATCGAACACCGGGGAGCTGTTTTTT. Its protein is CSASGLSNTGELFF.

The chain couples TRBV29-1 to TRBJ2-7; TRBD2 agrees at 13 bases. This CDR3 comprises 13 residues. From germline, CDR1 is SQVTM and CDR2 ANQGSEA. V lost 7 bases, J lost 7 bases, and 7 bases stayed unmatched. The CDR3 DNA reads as TGCAGCGCTGGACTAGCGGGAGTCGGGGAGCAGTACTTC. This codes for CSAGLAGVGEQYF.

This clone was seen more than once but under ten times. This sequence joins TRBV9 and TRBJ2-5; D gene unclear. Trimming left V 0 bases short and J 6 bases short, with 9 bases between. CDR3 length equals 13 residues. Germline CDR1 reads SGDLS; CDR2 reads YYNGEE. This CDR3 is CASSVDGRQTQYF. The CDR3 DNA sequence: TGTGCCAGCAGCGTAGACGGGCGGCAGACCCAGTACTTC.